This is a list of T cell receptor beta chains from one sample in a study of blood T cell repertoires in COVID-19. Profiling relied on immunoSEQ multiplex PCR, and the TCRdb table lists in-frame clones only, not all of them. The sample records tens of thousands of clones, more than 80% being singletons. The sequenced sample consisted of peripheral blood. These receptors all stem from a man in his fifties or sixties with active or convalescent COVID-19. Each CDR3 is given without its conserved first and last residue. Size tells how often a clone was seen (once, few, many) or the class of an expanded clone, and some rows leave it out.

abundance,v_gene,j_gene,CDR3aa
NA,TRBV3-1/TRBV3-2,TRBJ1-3,ASSHTGTIAGNTIY
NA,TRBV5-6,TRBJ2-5,ASSLAPTRQETQY
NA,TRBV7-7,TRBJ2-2,ASSLGGQGPGELF
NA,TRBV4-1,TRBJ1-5,ASSRGTETNQPQH
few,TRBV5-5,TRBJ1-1,ASSLGQANTEAF
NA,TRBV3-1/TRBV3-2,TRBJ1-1,ASSSTGTLEAF
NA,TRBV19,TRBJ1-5,ASSLRTNLNQPQH
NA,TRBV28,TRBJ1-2,ASISSAYGYT
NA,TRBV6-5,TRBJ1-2,ASSYLVPGDGYT
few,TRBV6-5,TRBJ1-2,ASSKGPNYGYT
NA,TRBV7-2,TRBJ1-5,ASSLVVWAQPQH
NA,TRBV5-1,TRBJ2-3,ASSSRTSGGSDTQY
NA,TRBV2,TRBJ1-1,ASSKPLTEAF
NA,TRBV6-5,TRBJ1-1,ASSLPGQGNTEAF
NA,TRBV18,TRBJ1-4,ASSIPGGEKLF
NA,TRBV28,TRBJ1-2,ASTPNRGVTYGYT
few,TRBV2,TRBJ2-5,ASSEWNSGTRETQY
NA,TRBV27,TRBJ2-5,ASSLSFRQGQETQY
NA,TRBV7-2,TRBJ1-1,ASSYRTDRSRAF
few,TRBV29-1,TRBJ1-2,SAAGQGYYGYT
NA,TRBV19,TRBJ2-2,ASKGTNTGELF
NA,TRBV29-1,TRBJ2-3,SVEGGGNTDTQY
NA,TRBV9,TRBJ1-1,ASSVGVVRDTEAF
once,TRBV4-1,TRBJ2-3,ASSQDRGGADVQY
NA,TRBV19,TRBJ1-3,ASLDRVSGNTIY
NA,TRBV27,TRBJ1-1,ASRLGGGTEAF
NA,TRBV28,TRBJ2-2,ASSWADRSLF
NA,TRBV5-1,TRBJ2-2,ASSKGGHTGELF
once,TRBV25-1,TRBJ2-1,ASSEPGTFSYNEQF
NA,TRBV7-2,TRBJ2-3,ASSLGEYPHTDTQY
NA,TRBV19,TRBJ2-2,ASSINGGAYGELF
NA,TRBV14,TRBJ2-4,ASSQETREPGAKNIQY
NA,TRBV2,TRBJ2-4,ASEEGAKNIQY